The source of this TCR beta chain is a study of blood T cell repertoires in COVID-19. Assay: immunoSEQ multiplex PCR; the TCRdb copy retains only in-frame clones and omits some. Seen here are 270,000 or so clones, more than 65% observed once, and the top ten hold roughly 3.1%. This clone appeared a single time. In germline, CDR1 is SGHTA, CDR2 FQGNSA. The length of the CDR3 is 15 residues. Losses at the gene ends were 4 bases for V and 7 bases for J; bases not matched to a gene: 7. The receptor was isolated from a woman in her late teens or twenties with acute or convalescent COVID-19. J is TRBJ2-1 and V is TRBV7-2, with TRBD2 matching 10 bases. The sequencing input was peripheral blood. CDR3 protein: CASSSLAGVGNEQFF. The CDR3 bases are TGTGCCAGCAGCTCCCTAGCGGGAGTGGGAAATGAGCAGTTCTTC.